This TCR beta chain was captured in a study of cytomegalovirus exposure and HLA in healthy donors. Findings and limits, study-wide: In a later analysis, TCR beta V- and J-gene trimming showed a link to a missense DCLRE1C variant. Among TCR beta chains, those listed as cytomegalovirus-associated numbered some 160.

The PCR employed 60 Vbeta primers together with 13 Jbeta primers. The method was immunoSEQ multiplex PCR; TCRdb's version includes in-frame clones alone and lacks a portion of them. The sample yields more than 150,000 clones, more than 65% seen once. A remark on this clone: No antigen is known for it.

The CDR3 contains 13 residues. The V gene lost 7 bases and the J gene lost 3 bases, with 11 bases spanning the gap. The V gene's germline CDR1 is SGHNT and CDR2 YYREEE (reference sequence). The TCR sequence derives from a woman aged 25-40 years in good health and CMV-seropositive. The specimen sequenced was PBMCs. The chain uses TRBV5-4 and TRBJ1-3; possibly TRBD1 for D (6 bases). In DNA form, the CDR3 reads TGTGCCAGCTCGGGGGGGCATGGAAACACCATATATTTT. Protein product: CASSGGHGNTIYF. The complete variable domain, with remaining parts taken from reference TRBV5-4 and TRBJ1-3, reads ETGVTQSPTHLIKTRGQQVTLRCSSQSGHNTVSWYQQALGQGPQFIFQYYREEENGRGNFPPRFSGLQFPNYSSELNVNALELDDSALYLCASSGGHGNTIYFGEGSWLTVV.